This TCR beta chain was sequenced for a study of Tregs in tolerant kidney transplant recipients. With 3 bases removed from V and 0 bases from J, the gap between germline ends came to 12 bases. Germline V gives CDR1 SGHVS, CDR2 FNYEAQ. The CDR3 runs 15 residues. Unstimulated Tregs (CD4+CD25+CD127-) and CD4+CD25- non-Tregs were sorted from PBMCs. Sequencing was performed with immunoSEQ multiplex PCR; in TCRdb, only in-frame clones are kept and a portion is missing. The profile shows approximately 65,000 clones, about four fifths of them singletons. The sequence was collected from a human donor in good health. The sequencing input was CD4+ T cells from blood. This sequence joins TRBV7-6 and TRBJ2-7; D is tentatively TRBD1 or TRBD2 (6 bases each). CDR3 protein: CASSLARGPSYEQYF. Written as DNA, the CDR3 is TGTGCCAGCAGCTTGGCTCGGGGGCCCTCCTACGAGCAGTACTTC.